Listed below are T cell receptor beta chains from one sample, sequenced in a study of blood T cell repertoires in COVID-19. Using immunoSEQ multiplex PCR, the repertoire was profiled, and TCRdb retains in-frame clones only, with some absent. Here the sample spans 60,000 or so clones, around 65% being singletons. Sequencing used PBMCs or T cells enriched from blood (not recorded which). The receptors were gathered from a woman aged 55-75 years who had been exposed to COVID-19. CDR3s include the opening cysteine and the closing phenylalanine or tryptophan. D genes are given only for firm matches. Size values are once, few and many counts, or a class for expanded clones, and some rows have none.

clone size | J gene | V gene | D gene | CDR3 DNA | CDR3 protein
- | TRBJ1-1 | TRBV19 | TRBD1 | TGTGCCAGTAGTATCCTTGGACAGGACGAAGCTTTCTTT | CASSILGQDEAFF
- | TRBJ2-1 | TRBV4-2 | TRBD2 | TGTGCCAGCAGCCACGGGACTAGCGGGGGCCCAAGCTCCTACAATGAGCAGTTCTTC | CASSHGTSGGPSSYNEQFF
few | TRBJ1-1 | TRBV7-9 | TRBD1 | TGTGCCAGCAGCCCTCTAGGACTGACAGGGACTAACACTGAAGCTTTCTTT | CASSPLGLTGTNTEAFF
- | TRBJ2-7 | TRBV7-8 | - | TGTGCCAGCAGCTTAAGTTTGCAGGGGTCCTACGAGCAGTACTTC | CASSLSLQGSYEQYF
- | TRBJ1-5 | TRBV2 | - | TGTGCCAGCAGTGTTCAGGGATTGGTCAATCAGCCCCAGCATTTT | CASSVQGLVNQPQHF
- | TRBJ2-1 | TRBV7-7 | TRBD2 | TGTGCCAGCAGCTTAGCCGGACTAGCGGGGGGGAATGAGCAGTTCTTC | CASSLAGLAGGNEQFF
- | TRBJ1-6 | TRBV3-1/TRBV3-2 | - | TGTGCCAGCAGCCTTGCTAATGCCGGGCCCCGAGGGCCCCTCCACTTT | CASSLANAGPRGPLHF
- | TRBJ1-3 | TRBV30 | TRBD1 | TGTGCCTGGCACGTGGACAGGGGGAACACCATATATTTT | CAWHVDRGNTIYF
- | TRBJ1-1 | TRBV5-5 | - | TGTGCCAGCAGCTCGCAGGAAACTGAAGCTTTCTTT | CASSSQETEAFF
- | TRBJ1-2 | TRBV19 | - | TGTGCCAGTAGTATAGATGGCCAGGGCGGTGGCTACACCTTC | CASSIDGQGGGYTF
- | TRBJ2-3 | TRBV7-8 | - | TGTGCCAGCAGCTTAGTAGCGCACACAGATACGCAGTATTTT | CASSLVAHTDTQYF
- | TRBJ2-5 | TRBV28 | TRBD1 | TGTGCCAGCAGTTCTACCCGGGACAGGTCTCCCCAAGAGACCCAGTACTTC | CASSSTRDRSPQETQYF
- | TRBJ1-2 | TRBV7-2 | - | TGTGCCAGCAGCTTAGCTCGACGGTCGACTTATGGCTACACCTTC | CASSLARRSTYGYTF
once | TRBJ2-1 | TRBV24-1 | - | TGTGCCACCAGGAGCTCCTACAATGAGCAGTTCTTC | CATRSSYNEQFF
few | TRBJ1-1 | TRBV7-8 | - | TGTGCCAGCAGCTTATTTGGGGCTTTAGTAAGCAGGCACACTGAAGCTTTCTTT | CASSLFGALVSRHTEAFF
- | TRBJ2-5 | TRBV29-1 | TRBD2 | TGCAGCGTCGGTAATAGCGGGAGTGGAGGGGAGACCCAGTACTTC | CSVGNSGSGGETQYF
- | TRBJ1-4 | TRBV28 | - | TGTGCCAGCAGTAGGGGGGGCTTCAATGAAAAACTGTTTTTT | CASSRGGFNEKLFF
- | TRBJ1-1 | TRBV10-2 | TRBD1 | TGCGCCAGCAAAACCGGGACAGCCATGAACACTGAAGCTTTCTTT | CASKTGTAMNTEAFF
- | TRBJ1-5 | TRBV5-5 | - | TGTGCCAGCAGCTTCAGGGGTGGGAGCAATCAGCCCCAGCATTTT | CASSFRGGSNQPQHF
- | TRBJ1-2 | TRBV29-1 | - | TGCAGCGTTTCGACATCGGACTATGGCTACACCTTC | CSVSTSDYGYTF
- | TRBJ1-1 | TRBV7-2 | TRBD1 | TGTGCCAGCAGCGGCATGACAGGGTTATTAACTGAAGCTTTCTTT | CASSGMTGLLTEAFF
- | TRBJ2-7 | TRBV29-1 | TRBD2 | TGCAGCGTGGGACTCAGGGCGGGAGTCTACGAGCAGTACTTC | CSVGLRAGVYEQYF
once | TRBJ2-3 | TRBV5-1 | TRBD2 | TGCGCCAGCAGCTTGGAGGGGCTAGCGGGCACAGATACGCAGTATTTT | CASSLEGLAGTDTQYF
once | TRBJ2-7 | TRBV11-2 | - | TGTGCCAGCAGCCCCCGGGCGGGATCCAACTACGAGCAGTACTTC | CASSPRAGSNYEQYF
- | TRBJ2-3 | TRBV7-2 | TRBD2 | TGTGCCAGCAGCTGGGCTAGCGGGAGCCCCACAGATACGCAGTATTTT | CASSWASGSPTDTQYF
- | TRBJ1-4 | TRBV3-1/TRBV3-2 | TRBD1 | TGTGCCAGCAGCCTATCCGGGACAGATGAAAAACTGTTTTTT | CASSLSGTDEKLFF
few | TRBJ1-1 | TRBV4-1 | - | TGCGCCAGCAGCCAAGACAGAATGAACACTGAAGCTTTCTTT | CASSQDRMNTEAFF
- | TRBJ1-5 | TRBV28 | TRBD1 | TGTGCCAGCAGTTCCCAGACGAGAGGGACAGGCAATCAGCCCCAGCATTTT | CASSSQTRGTGNQPQHF
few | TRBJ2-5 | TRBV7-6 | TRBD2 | TGTGCCAGCAGCACTGGGGGACTAGAGGCGGAGACCCAGTACTTC | CASSTGGLEAETQYF
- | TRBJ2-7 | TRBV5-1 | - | TGCGCCAGCAGCTCCATCCCCGGGACAACCTACGAGCAGTACTTC | CASSSIPGTTYEQYF
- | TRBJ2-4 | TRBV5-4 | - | TGTGCCAGCAGCCTCAACCCAAACACGCCGCGGGACATTCAGTACTTC | CASSLNPNTPRDIQYF
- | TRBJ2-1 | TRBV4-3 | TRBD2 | TGCGCCAGCAGCCAAGATAGGACTAGCGGTATTTACAATGAGCAGTTCTTC | CASSQDRTSGIYNEQFF
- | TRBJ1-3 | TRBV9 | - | TGTGCCAGCAGCGTAGGAGGGAGGGGGTCTGGAAACACCATATATTTT | CASSVGGRGSGNTIYF
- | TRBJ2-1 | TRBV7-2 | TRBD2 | TGTGCCAGCAGCCATACCGGGACTAGCGGGGGGGGTGAGCAGTTCTTC | CASSHTGTSGGGEQFF
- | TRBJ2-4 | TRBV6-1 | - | TGTGCCAGCAGTGAAATGGCCTTCGTCAAAAACATTCAGTACTTC | CASSEMAFVKNIQYF
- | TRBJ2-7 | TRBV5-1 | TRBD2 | TGCGCCAGCAGCTTGTCGACTAGCGGAGCTGCCGAGCAGTACTTC | CASSLSTSGAAEQYF
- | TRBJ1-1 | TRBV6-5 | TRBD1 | TGTGCCAGCAGTTCACAGGGGTTTCGGAACACTGAAGCTTTCTTT | CASSSQGFRNTEAFF
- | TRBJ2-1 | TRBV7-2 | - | TGTGCCAGCAGCTTATACAGAGCCTCCTACAATGAGCAGTTCTTC | CASSLYRASYNEQFF
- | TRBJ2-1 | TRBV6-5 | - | TGTGCCAGCAGTCAAAATACAGGGAGCAATGAGCAGTTCTTC | CASSQNTGSNEQFF
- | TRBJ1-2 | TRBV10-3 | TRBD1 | TGTGCCATCAGTAGCTACAGGGGGTTAAACAAGAATGGCTACACCTTC | CAISSYRGLNKNGYTF
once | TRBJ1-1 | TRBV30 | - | TGTGCCTGGAGTGAGAGCGAAGCTTTCTTT | CAWSESEAFF
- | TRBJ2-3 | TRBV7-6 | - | TGTGCCAGCGGACAGAGCACAGATACGCAGTATTTT | CASGQSTDTQYF
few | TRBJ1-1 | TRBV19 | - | TGTGCCAGTAGGGACTTAAATGCGGGGTCGAACACTGAAGCTTTCTTT | CASRDLNAGSNTEAFF
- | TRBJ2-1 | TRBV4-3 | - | TGCGCCAGCAGCCTGGCGGGACCCTACAATGAGCAGTTCTTC | CASSLAGPYNEQFF
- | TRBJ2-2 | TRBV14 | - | TGTGCCAGCAGACAGGGGAACACCGGGGAGCTGTTTTTT | CASRQGNTGELFF
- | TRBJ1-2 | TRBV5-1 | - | TGCGCCAGCAGCTTGGGGACAACTAACTATGGCTACACCTTC | CASSLGTTNYGYTF
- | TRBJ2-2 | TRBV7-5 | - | TGTGTCAGAAGCAATAGCGGGGCAAAGGGGACCGGGGAGCTGTTTTTT | CVRSNSGAKGTGELFF
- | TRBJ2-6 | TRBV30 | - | TGTGCCTGTCTACCGGGGGCCAACGTCCTGACTTTC | CACLPGANVLTF
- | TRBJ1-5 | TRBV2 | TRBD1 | TGTGCCAGCAGTGAACAGGCAGGGGGCCAGCCCCAGCATTTT | CASSEQAGGQPQHF
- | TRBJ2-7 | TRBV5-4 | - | TGTGCCAGCAGCTTGGAGCGGCAGGGAGGTTCCTACGAGCAGTACTTC | CASSLERQGGSYEQYF
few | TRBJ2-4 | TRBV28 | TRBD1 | TGTGCCAGCAGCCAGGGGGATGGAAACATTCAGTACTTC | CASSQGDGNIQYF
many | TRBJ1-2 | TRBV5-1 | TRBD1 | TGCGCCAGCAGCCTCCGGGACAGGGCCCAAGGGTCCTATGGCTACACCTTC | CASSLRDRAQGSYGYTF
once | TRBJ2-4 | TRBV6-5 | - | TGTGCCAGCAGTTACCCGGGAAAATTAGCCAAAAACATTCAGTACTTC | CASSYPGKLAKNIQYF
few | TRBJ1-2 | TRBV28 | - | TGTGCCAGCAGTCCCCTCAGGGAAACCTATGGCTACACCTTC | CASSPLRETYGYTF
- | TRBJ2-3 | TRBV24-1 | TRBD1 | TGTGCCACCAGTGATTTAAGGACAGGCCCAGATACGCAGTATTTT | CATSDLRTGPDTQYF